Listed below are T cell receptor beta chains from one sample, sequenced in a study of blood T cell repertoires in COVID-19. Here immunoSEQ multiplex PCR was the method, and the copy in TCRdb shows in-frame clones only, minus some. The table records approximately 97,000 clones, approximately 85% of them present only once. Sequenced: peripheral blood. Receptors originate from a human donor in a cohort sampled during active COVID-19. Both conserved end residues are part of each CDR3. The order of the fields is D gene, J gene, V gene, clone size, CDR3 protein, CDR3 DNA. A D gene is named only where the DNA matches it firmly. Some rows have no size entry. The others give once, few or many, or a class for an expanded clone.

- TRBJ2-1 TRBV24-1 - CATSDAGLNEQFF TGTGCCACCAGTGACGCCGGGTTGAATGAGCAGTTCTTC
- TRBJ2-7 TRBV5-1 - CASSSGTSVVYEQYF TGCGCCAGCAGCTCCGGGACTTCCGTGGTTTACGAGCAGTACTTC
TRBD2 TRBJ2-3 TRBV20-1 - CSASLAGFTDTQYF TGCAGTGCTAGTCTAGCGGGTTTCACAGATACGCAGTATTTT
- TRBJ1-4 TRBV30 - CAWDGRGGTNEKLFF TGTGCCTGGGATGGACGGGGGGGAACTAATGAAAAACTGTTTTTT
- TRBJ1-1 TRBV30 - CAWKIIDKNTEAFF TGTGCCTGGAAAATAATAGACAAGAACACTGAAGCTTTCTTT
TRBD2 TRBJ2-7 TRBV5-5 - CASRDLAGGQYEQYF TGTGCCAGCAGGGATCTAGCGGGAGGGCAATACGAGCAGTACTTC
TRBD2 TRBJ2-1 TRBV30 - CAWSRGSSGNEQFF TGTGCCTGGAGTCGGGGGTCTAGCGGCAATGAGCAGTTCTTC
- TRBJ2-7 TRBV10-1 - CASSVKNRACSYEQYF TGCGCCAGCAGTGTTAAAAACAGGGCTTGCTCCTACGAGCAGTACTTC
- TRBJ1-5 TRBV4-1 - CASSQAGSGFQPQHF TGCGCCAGCAGCCAAGCAGGGTCTGGTTTTCAGCCCCAGCATTTT
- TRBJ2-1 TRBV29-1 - CSVEYGSSYNEQFF TGCAGCGTTGAGTACGGGAGCTCCTACAATGAGCAGTTCTTC
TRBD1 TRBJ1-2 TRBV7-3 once CASSPTGPFDYGYTF TGTGCCAGCAGCCCGACAGGGCCCTTCGACTATGGCTACACCTTC
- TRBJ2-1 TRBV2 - CASSEARGGDNEQFF TGTGCCAGCAGTGAAGCGAGAGGAGGGGACAATGAGCAGTTCTTC
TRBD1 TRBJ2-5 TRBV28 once CASRPMTGPQETQYF TGTGCCAGCAGGCCAATGACAGGGCCCCAAGAGACCCAGTACTTC
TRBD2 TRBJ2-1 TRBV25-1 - CASSEPSGRNEQFF TGTGCCAGCAGTGAACCAAGCGGGAGGAATGAGCAGTTCTTC
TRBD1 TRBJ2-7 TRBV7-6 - CASSLSTGTASYEQYF TGTGCCAGCAGCCTGAGTACCGGGACAGCATCCTACGAGCAGTACTTC
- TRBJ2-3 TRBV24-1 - CATSDHLAREKDTQYF TGTGCCACCAGTGATCACCTAGCGCGAGAGAAAGATACGCAGTATTTT
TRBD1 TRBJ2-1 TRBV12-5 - CASGLESGQGVHEQFF TGTGCTAGTGGTTTGGAGTCGGGACAGGGAGTCCATGAGCAGTTCTTC
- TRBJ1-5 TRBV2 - CASSPREAGVNSNQPQHF TGTGCCAGCAGTCCCCGAGAGGCAGGGGTCAATAGCAATCAGCCCCAGCATTTT
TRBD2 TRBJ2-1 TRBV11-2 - CASSLSYSGSLNNEQFF TGTGCCAGCAGCTTATCCTATAGCGGGAGCCTGAACAATGAGCAGTTCTTC
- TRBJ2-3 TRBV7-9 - CASSWVQGRDTQYF TGTGCCAGCAGCTGGGTGCAGGGTCGAGATACGCAGTATTTT
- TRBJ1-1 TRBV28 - CASSGDRIEAFF TGTGCCAGCAGTGGTGACAGGATTGAAGCTTTCTTT
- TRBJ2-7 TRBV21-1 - CASSKSEERLIPYEQYF TGTGCCAGCAGCAAGAGCGAGGAACGCCTCATCCCCTACGAGCAGTACTTC
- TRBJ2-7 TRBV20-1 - CSASSGPEGYYEQYF TGCAGTGCTAGTTCTGGCCCGGAGGGGTACTACGAGCAGTACTTC
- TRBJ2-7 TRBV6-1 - CASSEEGGLLYEQYF TGTGCCAGCAGTGAAGAGGGGGGGCTCCTCTACGAGCAGTACTTC
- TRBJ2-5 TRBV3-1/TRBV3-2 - CASSQIEAQYF TGTGCCAGCAGCCAAATAGAGGCCCAGTACTTC
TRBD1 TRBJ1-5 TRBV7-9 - CASSRDRGFEHF TGTGCCAGCAGCCGGGACAGGGGGTTTGAGCATTTT
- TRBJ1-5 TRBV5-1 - CASSLEGVQPQHF TGCGCCAGCAGCTTGGAGGGAGTTCAGCCCCAGCATTTT
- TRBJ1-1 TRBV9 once CASSVGADMNTEAFF TGTGCCAGCAGCGTAGGTGCAGACATGAACACTGAAGCTTTCTTT
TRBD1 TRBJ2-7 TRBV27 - CASRGTVTYEQYF TGTGCCAGCAGAGGGACAGTGACCTACGAGCAGTACTTC